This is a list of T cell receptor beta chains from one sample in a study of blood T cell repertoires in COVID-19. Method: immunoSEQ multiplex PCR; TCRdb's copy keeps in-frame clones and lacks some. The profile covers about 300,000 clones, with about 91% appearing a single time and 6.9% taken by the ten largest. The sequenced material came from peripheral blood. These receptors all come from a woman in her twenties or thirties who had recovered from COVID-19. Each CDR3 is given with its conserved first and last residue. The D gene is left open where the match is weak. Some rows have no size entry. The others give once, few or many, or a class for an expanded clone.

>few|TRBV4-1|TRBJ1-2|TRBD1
TGCGCCAGCAGCCCCGAACTTACAGGGGGCTATGGCTACACCTTC
CASSPELTGGYGYTF
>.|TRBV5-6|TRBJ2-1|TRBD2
TGTGCCAGCAGCTTGTTGGGACTAGCGGGGGGGAGTTCCTACAATGAGCAGTTCTTC
CASSLLGLAGGSSYNEQFF
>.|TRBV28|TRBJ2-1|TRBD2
TGTGCCAGCAGCTCCGGGACTAGCGGGGGGGCTTACAATGAGCAGTTCTTC
CASSSGTSGGAYNEQFF
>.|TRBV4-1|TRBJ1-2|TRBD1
TGCGCCAGCAGCCAGGACAGGGGTCCGGTCTATGGCTACACCTTC
CASSQDRGPVYGYTF
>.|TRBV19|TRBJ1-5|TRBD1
TGTGCCAGTAGGGTAAACCGGGACAGAAGCAATCAGCCCCAGCATTTT
CASRVNRDRSNQPQHF
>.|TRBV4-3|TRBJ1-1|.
TGCGCCAGCAGCCAAGATAGCGACATGAACACTGAAGCTTTCTTT
CASSQDSDMNTEAFF
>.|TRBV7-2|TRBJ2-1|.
TGTGCCAGCAGCTTATCTAGCGTCTCCTACAATGAGCAGTTCTTC
CASSLSSVSYNEQFF
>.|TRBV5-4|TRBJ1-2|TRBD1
TGTGCCAGCAGCTTCGGACAGGGGGAGGGCTACACCTTC
CASSFGQGEGYTF
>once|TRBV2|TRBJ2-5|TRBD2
TGTGCCAGCAGTAGGGGACTAGCGGGGGGCCAAGAGACCCAGTACTTC
CASSRGLAGGQETQYF
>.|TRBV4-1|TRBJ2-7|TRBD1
TGCGCCAGCAGCCAAGCCGGGACAGGGGCCTACGAGCAGTACTTC
CASSQAGTGAYEQYF
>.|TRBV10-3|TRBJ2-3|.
TGTGCCATCAGGGAAACAGGGTACAGGAAGGAAGATACGCAGTATTTT
CAIRETGYRKEDTQYF
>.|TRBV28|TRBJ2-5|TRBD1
TGTGCCAGCAGATCTCAGGGGGCAGAGACCCAGTACTTC
CASRSQGAETQYF
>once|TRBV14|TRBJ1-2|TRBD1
TGTGCCAGCAGCTACGACAGGGGGTCGCGTGGCTACACCTTC
CASSYDRGSRGYTF
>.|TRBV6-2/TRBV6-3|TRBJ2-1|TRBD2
TGTGCCAGCAGTCCGACTAGCGGGGGGGCGGTGGAGCAGTTCTTC
CASSPTSGGAVEQFF
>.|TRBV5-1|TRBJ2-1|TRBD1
TGCGCCAGCAGCTTTTATTGGGACAGGGCGGTTAACAATGAGCAGTTCTTC
CASSFYWDRAVNNEQFF
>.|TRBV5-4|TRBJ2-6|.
TGTGCCAGTTCGACAGACTCTGGGGCCAACGTCCTGACTTTC
CASSTDSGANVLTF
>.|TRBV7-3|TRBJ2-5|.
TGTGCCAGCAGCCTAGGTTTCCCTTCCGAGACCCAGTACTTC
CASSLGFPSETQYF
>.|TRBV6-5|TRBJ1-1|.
TGTGCCAGCGGACCATTAGGGGGGAACACTGAAGCTTTCTTT
CASGPLGGNTEAFF
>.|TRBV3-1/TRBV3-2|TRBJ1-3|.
TGTGCCAGCAGCTCCGAATTTCCAGGGGCTGCTGGAAACACCATATATTTT
CASSSEFPGAAGNTIYF
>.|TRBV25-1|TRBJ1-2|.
TGTGCCAGCAGTCCTCAAGGCAACTGGGGCTCCACCGGCTACACCTTC
CASSPQGNWGSTGYTF
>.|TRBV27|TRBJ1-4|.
TGTGCCAGCAGTCGGACAGTCGCACGGGCTAATGAAAAACTGTTTTTT
CASSRTVARANEKLFF
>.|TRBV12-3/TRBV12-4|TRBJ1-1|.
TGTGCCAGCACTGAACCCTATTCCACTGAAGCTTTCTTT
CASTEPYSTEAFF
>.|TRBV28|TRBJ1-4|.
TGTGCCAGCAAGTCGGGGGAGGTGAATGAAAAACTGTTTTTT
CASKSGEVNEKLFF
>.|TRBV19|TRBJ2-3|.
TGTGCCAGTAGTATCCCCCGGGGAACTGGGACGCAGTATTTT
CASSIPRGTGTQYF
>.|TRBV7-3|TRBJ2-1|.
TGTGCCAGCAGCCTAAGGGGGGACGGGGCCGATGAGCAGTTCTTC
CASSLRGDGADEQFF
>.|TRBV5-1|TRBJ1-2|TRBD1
TGCGCCAGCAGCATACGGGACAGTTATGGCTACACCTTC
CASSIRDSYGYTF
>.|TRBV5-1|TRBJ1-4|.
TGCGCCAGCAGCTCCGAGGGCGGAAAACTGTTTTTT
CASSSEGGKLFF
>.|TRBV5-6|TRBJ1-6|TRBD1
TGTGCCAGCAGCCGGGACAGTCCTAATTCACCCCTCCACTTT
CASSRDSPNSPLHF